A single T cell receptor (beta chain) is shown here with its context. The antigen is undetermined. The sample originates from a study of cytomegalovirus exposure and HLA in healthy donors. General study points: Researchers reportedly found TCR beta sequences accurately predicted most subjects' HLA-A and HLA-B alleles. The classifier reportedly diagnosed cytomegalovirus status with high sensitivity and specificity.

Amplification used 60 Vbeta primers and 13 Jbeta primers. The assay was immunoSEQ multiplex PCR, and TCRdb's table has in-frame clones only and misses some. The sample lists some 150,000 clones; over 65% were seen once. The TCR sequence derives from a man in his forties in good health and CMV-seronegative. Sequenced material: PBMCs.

Here the CDR3 DNA reads TGTGCCAGCCGTTCGGACATCGTGAACACTGAAGCTTTCTTT. It is translated as CASRSDIVNTEAFF. The chain carries TRBV6-5 and TRBJ1-1, with TRBD1 as a possible D gene (5 bases). The CDR3 has 14 amino acids. CDR1 is MNHEY and CDR2 is SVGAGI in the germline V gene. The V end was cut by 8 bases, the J end by 0 bases, with 13 bases between.